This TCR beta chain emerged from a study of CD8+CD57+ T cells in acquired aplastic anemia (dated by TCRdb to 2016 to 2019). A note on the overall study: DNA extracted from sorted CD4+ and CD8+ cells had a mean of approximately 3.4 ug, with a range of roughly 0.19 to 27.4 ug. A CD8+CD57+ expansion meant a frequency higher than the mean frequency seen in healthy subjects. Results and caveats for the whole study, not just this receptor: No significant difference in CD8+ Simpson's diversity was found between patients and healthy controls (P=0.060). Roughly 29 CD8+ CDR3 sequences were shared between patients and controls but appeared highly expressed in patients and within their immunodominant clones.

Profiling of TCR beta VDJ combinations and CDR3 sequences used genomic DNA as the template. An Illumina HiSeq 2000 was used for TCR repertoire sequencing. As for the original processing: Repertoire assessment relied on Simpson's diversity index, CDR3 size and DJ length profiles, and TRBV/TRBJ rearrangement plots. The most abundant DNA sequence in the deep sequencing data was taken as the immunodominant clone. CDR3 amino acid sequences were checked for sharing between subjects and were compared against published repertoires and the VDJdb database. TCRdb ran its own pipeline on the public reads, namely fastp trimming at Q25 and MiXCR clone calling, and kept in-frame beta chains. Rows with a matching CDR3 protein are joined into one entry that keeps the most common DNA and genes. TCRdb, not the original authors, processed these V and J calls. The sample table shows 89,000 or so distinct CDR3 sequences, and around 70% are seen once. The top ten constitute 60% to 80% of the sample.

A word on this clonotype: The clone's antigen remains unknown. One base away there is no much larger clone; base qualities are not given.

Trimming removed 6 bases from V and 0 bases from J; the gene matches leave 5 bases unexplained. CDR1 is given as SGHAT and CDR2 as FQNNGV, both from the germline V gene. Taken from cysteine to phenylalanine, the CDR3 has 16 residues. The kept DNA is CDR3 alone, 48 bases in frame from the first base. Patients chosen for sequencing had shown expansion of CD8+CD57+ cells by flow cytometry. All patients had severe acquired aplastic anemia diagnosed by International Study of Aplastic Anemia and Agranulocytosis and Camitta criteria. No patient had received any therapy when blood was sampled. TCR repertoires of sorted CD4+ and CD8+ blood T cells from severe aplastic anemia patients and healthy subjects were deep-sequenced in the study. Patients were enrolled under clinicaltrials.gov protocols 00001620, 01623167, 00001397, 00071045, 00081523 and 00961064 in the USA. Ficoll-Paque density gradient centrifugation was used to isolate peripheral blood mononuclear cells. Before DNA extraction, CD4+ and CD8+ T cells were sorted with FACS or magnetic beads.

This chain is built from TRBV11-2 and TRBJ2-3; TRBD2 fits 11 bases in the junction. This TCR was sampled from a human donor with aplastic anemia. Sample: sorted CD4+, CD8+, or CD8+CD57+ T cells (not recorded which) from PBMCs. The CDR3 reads CASRYIAGGSTDTQYF. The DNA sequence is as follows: TGTGCCAGCAGATACATAGCGGGGGGGAGCACAGATACGCAGTATTTT. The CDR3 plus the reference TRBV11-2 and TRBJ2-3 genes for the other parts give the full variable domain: EAGVAQSPRYKIIEKRQSVAFWCNPISGHATLYWYQQILGQGPKLLIQFQNNGVVDDSQLPKDRFSAERLKGVDSTLKIQPAKLEDSAVYLCASRYIAGGSTDTQYFGPGTRLTVL.